This passage covers 2 T cell receptor beta chains from one sample sequenced in a study of shared clonotypes between healthy human individuals. TCRdb keeps only in-frame clones here, not all; method: immunoSEQ multiplex PCR. The sample lists around 1.9 million clones; more than 85% were seen once. CD8 cells classed as naive were CD45RO-negative and positively selected for CCR7, excluding terminally differentiated effector memory CD45RA+ cells. The sequenced sample was naive CD8+ T cells from PBMCs. These receptors originate from a man between 18 and 29 years old in good health. Some clones in this sample may be carry-over from other donors' samples.

The CDR3: CASSQGLTDYGSQFF. The CDR3 DNA is TGTGCCAGCAGCCAAGGTCTAACGGACTACGGGTCGCAGTTCTTC. The chain carries TRBV4-2 and TRBJ2-1; TRBD2 might be the D (6 bases). In germline, CDR1 is LGHNA, CDR2 YNFKEQ. The CDR3 sequence is 15 residues long. Trimming cost V 1 base and J 12 bases, with 19 bases left between them.

The chain joins TRBV6-1 to TRBJ2-1; a weak D match, TRBD1 (6 bases). V was trimmed by 8 bases and J by 9 bases, leaving 11 bases between them. This CDR3 region has 11 residues. Germline CDR1 reads MNHNS; CDR2 reads SASEGT. CDR3 protein: CASPRGGEQFF. The CDR3 bases are TGTGCCAGCCCCAGAGGGGGTGAGCAGTTCTTC.